This TCR beta chain was obtained from a study of CD8 T cells in Susac syndrome. Overall study findings and caveats: When the CD4+ T cell repertoires of patients with Susac syndrome were examined, they did not show any clonal expansion.

The authors sequenced TCR beta from blood CD8+ and CD4+ T cells. Isolation of CD8+ and CD4+ T cells was performed negatively, whereas enrichment of TEMRA cells was done by FACS. Germline CDR1 is KGHSH and CDR2 is LQKENI. The CDR3 is 13 amino acids. Trimming left V 4 bases short and J 4 bases short, with 10 bases between. RNA in amounts of about 0.5 to 1 ug was reverse transcribed with random hexamers. It was immunoSEQ multiplex PCR that amplified TCR beta CDR3 across 54 Vbeta and 13 Jbeta. Each CDR3 protein gets one entry after TCRdb re-called the immunoSEQ multiplex PCR reads with MiXCR. The sample includes 150,000 to 200,000 distinct CDR3 sequences, approximately 94% of them seen just once. Note on this clonotype: As yet, its antigen is unknown.

The sequenced sample was CD4+ T cells from PBMCs. The chain employs TRBV18 and TRBJ1-1; D is possibly TRBD1 (6 bases). The TCR originated in a human donor with Susac syndrome. DNA of the CDR3: TGTGCCAGCTCACTCAAAGGGGGCACTGAAGCTTTCTTT. Encoded protein: CASSLKGGTEAFF.